One sample yielded the 31 T cell receptor beta chains listed below, sequenced in a study of tumor-infiltrating lymphocytes in primary liver carcinoma. The authors took blood RNA from unsorted whole blood and also extracted germline DNA. TCR beta cDNA was reverse-transcribed from 400 to 500 ng of total RNA. The reaction used a constant-region primer and ProtoScript II reverse transcriptase. What produced the TCR beta libraries was three nested multiplex PCR rounds using slightly modified ARM-PCR. PCR rounds one and two used TRBV1-TRBV30 forward primers with a C-beta reverse primer for around 10 cycles each. TCRdb re-analysed the multiplex PCR reads in MiXCR, keeping a single row per CDR3 protein. The sample holds fewer than 350,000 distinct CDR3 sequences, 65% seen once. Sequenced material: peripheral blood. The receptor source for this set is a man in his forties with primary liver carcinoma and hepatitis B virus infection.

The rearrangement joins TRBV2 to TRBJ1-1, with D unclear. The CDR3 sequence is 14 residues long. V gave up 2 bases and J gave up 7 bases, with 14 bases separating them. CDR1 and CDR2 (germline): SNHLY, FYNNEI. This CDR3 reads CASSENWVKDEAFF. CDR3 sequence (DNA): TGTGCCAGCAGTGAAAATTGGGTTAAAGATGAAGCTTTCTTT.

For this clonotype: The germline gene is not matched at one end of the junction; a read error may be the cause. The chain uses TRBV11-2 and TRBJ1-2, with 9 bases lining up with TRBD1. CDR3 length: 15 amino acids. Germline assignment: CDR1 SGHAT and CDR2 FQNNGV. The CDR3 loop is CVSRPGQGVNYGYTF. The CDR3, as DNA: TGTGTCAGCAGACCGGGACAGGGAGTTAACTATGGCTACACCTTC.

This clonotype was counted at least ten times. This chain links TRBV4-1 with TRBJ2-7; TRBD1 agrees at 10 bases. The CDR3 totals 15 residues. Germline-derived CDR1 and CDR2 are MGHRA and YSYEKL. The trim removed 0 bases at V and 6 bases at J, leaving 5 bases unmatched. The CDR3 is CASSQEWDRGGEQYF. CDR3 DNA sequence: TGCGCCAGCAGCCAAGAGTGGGACAGGGGCGGCGAGCAGTACTTC.

Details on this clonotype: A much larger clone differs from this one at a single base, so this may be a read error. The V and J genes are TRBV6-5 and TRBJ2-3; 10 nucleotides line up with TRBD2. The V gene's germline CDR1 is MNHEY and CDR2 SVGAGI. The CDR3 is 15 residues long. CDR3 nucleotides: TGTGTCAGCAGTCCCCTCGAGCGGGAGGGCCCTACGCAGTATTTT. Protein product: CVSSPLEREGPTQYF.

On this clonotype itself: The junction does not match germline at one end; this may be a read error. The chain combines TRBV28 with TRBJ2-5; TRBD1 might be the D (6 bases). There are 17 residues in the CDR3. Per germline, CDR1 MDHEN and CDR2 SYDVKM. The CDR3, as DNA: TGTGTCAGCAGTTCGGGACGACCGGGACATTACCAAGAGACCCAGTACTTC. This codes for CVSSSGRPGHYQETQYF.

Comments on this clonotype: The junction departs from germline at one end; a sequencing error may be responsible. This chain's CDR3 is CASSYSRGSGRETQHF. The DNA for the CDR3 is TGTGCCAGCAGCTACTCCCGTGGTAGCGGGAGAGAGACCCAGCACTTC. The V gene is TRBV11-2, the J gene TRBJ2-5, with 9 positions matching TRBD2. This CDR3 contains 16 residues. The germline V gene has CDR1 SGHAT and CDR2 FQNNGV. Supplemented by reference TRBV11-2 and TRBJ2-5, the full variable domain reads EAGVAQSPRYKIIEKRQSVAFWCNPISGHATLYWYQQILGQGPKLLIQFQNNGVVDDSQLPKDRFSAERLKGVDSTLKIQPAKLEDSAVYLCASSYSRGSGRETQHFGPGTRLLVL.

About this clonotype itself: One junction end disagrees with the germline gene, perhaps due to a read error. This chain joins TRBV11-2 and TRBJ2-5; D not resolved. The CDR3 totals 15 residues. Germline CDR1 and CDR2: SGHAT and FQNNGV. The CDR3 sequence is CTSSLTIGWQETQYF. As DNA, the CDR3 is TGTACCAGCAGCTTAACGATAGGGTGGCAAGAGACCCAGTACTTC.

This clonotype was picked up many times. This chain joins TRBV11-2 and TRBJ2-3; D is uncertain. The length of the CDR3 is 15 residues. Trimming stripped 5 bases from V and 0 bases from J, with 12 bases between. Germline assignment: CDR1 SGHAT and CDR2 FQNNGV. CDR3 nucleotides: TGTGCCAGCAGCCCCAACGTCCAGAGCACAGATACGCAGTATTTT. It is translated as CASSPNVQSTDTQYF.

This chain uses TRBV4-1 with TRBJ2-7; 8 bases are shared with TRBD1. V shed 1 base, J shed 4 bases, and the junction held 6 bases outside the gene matches. The CDR3 runs to 15 residues. Germline loops: CDR1 MGHRA, CDR2 YSYEKL. As DNA, the CDR3 is TGCGCCAGCAGCCAAGGGAAAACAGGGGGTTACGAGCAGTACTTC. It encodes CASSQGKTGGYEQYF.

To note about this clonotype: One base away lies a much larger clone, so this may be a sequencing read error. J is TRBJ2-7 and V is TRBV6-2 or TRBV6-3; 8 bases are a match to TRBD2. Germline CDR1 reads MNHEY; CDR2 reads SVGEGT. The length of the CDR3 is 14 residues. After removal of 6 bases from V and 5 bases from J, the junction contained 9 bases not matched to a gene. The CDR3, as DNA: TGTGCCAGCAGCATATCGGGAGGGCTTCACGAGCAGTACTTC. It yields the protein CASSISGGLHEQYF.

Concerning this clonotype itself: One end of the junction is discordant with germline, which a read error may explain. This chain links TRBV6-6 with TRBJ2-1; no clear D. Germline V lookup: CDR1 MNHNY, CDR2 SVGAGI (reference sequence). CDR3 length: 11 amino acids. This CDR3 is CACSYNIEEFF. The CDR3 nucleotides are TGTGCCTGCAGTTACAACATCGAGGAGTTCTTC.

Worth noting for this clonotype: The CDR3 does not close with the conserved phenylalanine or tryptophan, likely indicating a read error. The chain links TRBV11-2 to TRBJ1-2; perhaps TRBD1 as D (5 bases). The CDR3 spans 14 residues. CDR1 SGHAT and CDR2 FQNNGV come from the germline V gene. V dropped 5 bases and J dropped 7 bases, with 17 bases sitting between them. CDR3 loop: CASSVGPSLCGYTL. CDR3 nucleotide sequence: TGTGCCAGCAGCGTGGGACCATCCCTATGTGGCTACACCTTA.

With regard to this clonotype: Mismatch with germline at one junction end may stem from a read error. This chain joins TRBV19 and TRBJ1-1; D is undetermined. The CDR3 is 13 residues long. Germline V gene sequence: CDR1 LNHDA, CDR2 SQIVND (reference sequence). CDR3 amino acids: CAGSTEHSSEAFF. CDR3 coding DNA: TGTGCCGGTAGTACGGAGCATTCCTCTGAAGCTTTCTTT.

This clonotype occurred once. An end of the junction does not agree with germline; a read error may underlie this. V and J are TRBV11-2 and TRBJ2-7, with 9 bases aligning to TRBD2. Germline lookup yields CDR1 SGHAT and CDR2 FQNNGV. The CDR3 covers 16 residues. In nucleotides, the CDR3 is TGTGCCAGCATCTTGGATTGGACTAGCGCCTCCTACGAGCAATACTTC. This sequence encodes CASILDWTSASYEQYF. Full variable domain (remainder filled in from reference TRBV11-2 and TRBJ2-7): EAGVAQSPRYKIIEKRQSVAFWCNPISGHATLYWYQQILGQGPKLLIQFQNNGVVDDSQLPKDRFSAERLKGVDSTLKIQPAKLEDSAVYLCASILDWTSASYEQYFGPGTRLTVT.

Worth noting for this clonotype: The germline gene is not matched at one end of the junction; a read error may be the cause. V usage is TRBV5-6 and J usage is TRBJ1-2, with a weak D call TRBD1 (5 bases). This CDR3 has 15 amino acids. The germline gives CDR1 SGHDT, CDR2 YYEEEE. CDR3 region: CASSLEWQGWFGHTF. In DNA, the CDR3 is TGTGCCAGCAGCTTGGAGTGGCAGGGTTGGTTTGGCCACACCTTC.

In regard to this clonotype: Just one base apart from a much larger clone, this may be a read error. This chain uses TRBV6-5 with TRBJ1-1; 10 bases are a match to TRBD1. The CDR3 sequence is 18 residues long. Germline V CDR1 and CDR2: MNHEY, SVGAGI. CDR3 amino acids: CAISYLAPFSGQGTEAFF. The CDR3 DNA follows: TGTGCCATCAGTTACCTAGCCCCCTTCTCGGGACAGGGGACTGAAGCTTTCTTT.

Concerning this clonotype itself: A junction boundary mismatches the germline segment, possibly from a read error. V and J are TRBV7-8 and TRBJ2-1, with D hard to call. This CDR3 has 16 amino acids. Germline V gene lookup returns CDR1 SGHVS and CDR2 FQNEAQ. Written as DNA, the CDR3 is TGTGCCAGCAGCTTAGATGGTCCTTCTGTCTACAATGAGCAGTCCTTC. Residues: CASSLDGPSVYNEQSF.

The V and J genes are TRBV19 and TRBJ2-3; D tentatively reads TRBD1 or TRBD2 (7 bases each). V lost 9 bases and J 3 bases, leaving 19 bases between the germline ends. CDR1 is LNHDA, CDR2 SQIVND, per germline (reference sequence). The CDR3 sequence is 15 residues long. The DNA of the CDR3 is TGTGCCAGCCGAACCCAGGGGGGGCAGACAGATACGCAGTATTTT. Encoded protein: CASRTQGGQTDTQYF.

As to this clonotype: Sequence at one end of the junction differs from germline and may be a read error. This chain links TRBV11-2 with TRBJ2-1; D not resolved. The CDR3 spans 15 residues. Germline V CDR1 and CDR2: SGHAT, FQNNGV. Written as DNA, the CDR3 is TGTGCCAGCAGCTCCTGGGTCGGAAGCTACAATGAGGAGTTCTTC. It is translated as CASSSWVGSYNEEFF. The full variable domain, its missing parts supplied by reference TRBV11-2 and TRBJ2-1, is EAGVAQSPRYKIIEKRQSVAFWCNPISGHATLYWYQQILGQGPKLLIQFQNNGVVDDSQLPKDRFSAERLKGVDSTLKIQPAKLEDSAVYLCASSSWVGSYNEEFFGPGTRLTVL.

In its sample, this clonotype was seen once. The rearrangement joins TRBV11-1 to TRBJ1-1; D is unresolved. V was pared by 8 bases and J by 5 bases, with 21 bases between. Germline CDR1 is SGHAT and CDR2 is FQDESV (reference sequence). This CDR3 is built from 15 residues. CDR3 protein: CASASRWGAWTEAFF. CDR3 coding DNA: TGTGCCAGCGCCTCACGGTGGGGTGCGTGGACTGAAGCTTTCTTT.

Comments on this clonotype: A much larger clone lies one base from this, so it may be a read error. The J gene is TRBJ2-1, the V gene TRBV6-5, with D maybe TRBD2 (5 bases). CDR1 and CDR2 (germline): MNHEY, SVGAGI. The CDR3 has 15 residues. Trimming pared 10 bases from V and 0 bases from J, leaving 16 bases between. The CDR3 loop reads CATSGGSLSYNEQFF. CDR3 sequence (DNA): TGTGCCACCAGCGGTGGGTCCCTCTCCTACAATGAGCAGTTCTTC.

In this sample, this clonotype turned up many times. The chain has TRBV4-2 and TRBJ2-5, with 7 bases fitting TRBD1. The V segment lost 0 bases and the J segment 6 bases; nucleotides outside the gene matches: 13. The CDR3 covers 17 residues. Per germline, CDR1 LGHNA and CDR2 YNFKEQ. The CDR3 region is CASSQDVTEGARKTQYF. DNA for the CDR3: TGTGCCAGCAGCCAAGATGTGACTGAGGGGGCGAGGAAGACCCAGTACTTC.

Concerning this clonotype itself: A junction end diverges from the germline sequence, so it may reflect a read error. This chain connects TRBV10-2 to TRBJ2-1; 7 bases fit TRBD2. The CDR3 is 18 residues long. From germline, CDR1 is WSHSY and CDR2 SAAADI. The CDR3 sequence: CASSESGGYRVRNNGQFF. CDR3 in DNA: TGCGCCAGTAGTGAGTCGGGGGGATACCGGGTCAGAAACAATGGGCAGTTCTTC.

Ten or more counts support this clonotype. This chain connects TRBV6-6 to TRBJ1-4; no reliable D call. Per the germline V gene, CDR1 is MNHNY and CDR2 is SVGAGI (reference sequence). The CDR3 sequence is 14 residues long. Trimming took 5 bases from V and 0 from J, leaving 7 bases between them. The CDR3 DNA is TGTGCCAGCAGTCCAAACCCAACTAATGAAAAACTGTTTTTT. It yields the protein CASSPNPTNEKLFF.

To note about this clonotype: A much more abundant neighbour one base away suggests this may be a read error. The chain combines TRBV6-5 with TRBJ2-5; 11 bases agree with TRBD2. The V and J ends lost 6 bases and 4 bases, in that order; junction bases with no gene match: 10. Germline V gene lookup returns CDR1 MNHEY and CDR2 SVGAGI. The CDR3 has 16 residues. This chain's CDR3 is CASSKHLAGGVETQYF. The CDR3 DNA follows: TGTGCCAGCAGCAAGCACCTAGCGGGAGGTGTAGAGACCCAGTACTTC.

This clonotype was counted at least ten times. The rearrangement joins TRBV6-2 or TRBV6-3 to TRBJ2-3, with D unresolved. CDR3 size: 12 residues. Trimming shortened V by 2 bases and J by 3 bases, and 3 bases separated the two germline ends. Germline V gene sequence: CDR1 MNHEY, CDR2 SVGEGT. CDR3 region: CASSYQTDTQYF. The CDR3 bases are TGTGCCAGCAGTTACCAGACAGATACGCAGTATTTT.

This clonotype was counted at least ten times. This chain joins TRBV4-3 and TRBJ2-6, with no clear D. This CDR3 contains 16 residues. Trimming cost V 0 bases and J 0 bases, with 6 bases left between them. Germline V gene data show CDR1 as LGHNA and CDR2 as YSLEER. The CDR3 loop is CASSQDAISGANVLTF. The CDR3 DNA follows: TGCGCCAGCAGCCAAGATGCGATCTCTGGGGCCAACGTCCTGACTTTC.

Notes on this clonotype: As the CDR3 is not closed by the conserved phenylalanine or tryptophan, this likely results from a read error. The rearrangement links TRBV11-2 to TRBJ2-1; no definite D call. This CDR3 spans 13 amino acids. Germline V gene sequence: CDR1 SGHAT, CDR2 FQNNGV. Here the CDR3 reads CDSSLVISNEQFL. CDR3 DNA sequence: TGTGACAGCAGCTTGGTGATCAGCAATGAGCAGTTCCTC.

This clonotype was seen a handful of times. The V gene is TRBV14, the J gene TRBJ2-1; D may be TRBD1 or TRBD2 (5 bases each). The CDR3 runs 17 residues. CDR1 SGHDN and CDR2 FVKESK come from the germline V gene. Between the trimmed V and J ends, which lost 1 base and 4 bases, there was a span of 17 bases. The CDR3 reads CASSQAGTGPIYNEQFF. CDR3 DNA sequence: TGTGCCAGCAGCCAAGCCGGAACGGGACCCATATACAATGAGCAGTTCTTC.

This clonotype occurred many times. CDR3 protein: CASSVRIREKLFF. In DNA form, the CDR3 reads TGTGCCAGCAGTGTCCGGATTAGGGAAAAACTGTTTTTT. This chain links TRBV6-1 with TRBJ1-4, with D unresolved. The V and J ends lost 4 bases and 8 bases respectively, with 11 bases between them. This CDR3 comprises 13 residues. Germline lookup yields CDR1 MNHNS and CDR2 SASEGT.

The chain recombines TRBV6-5 with TRBJ2-5, with TRBD1 as a possible D gene (6 bases). Germline CDR1 and CDR2: MNHEY and SVGAGI. Trimming shortened V by 6 bases and J by 7 bases, and 15 bases separated the two germline ends. The CDR3 has 13 residues. The CDR3 sequence is CASSDRLLGTQYF. CDR3 coding DNA: TGTGCCAGCAGCGACAGGCTTTTAGGGACCCAGTACTTC.